This TCR beta chain derives from a study of Ad26.COV2.S vaccination and SARS-CoV-2 variants. A remark on this clone: Its antigen is currently unknown.

The protocol was immunoSEQ multiplex PCR, while the TCRdb copy is restricted to in-frame clones and leaves out a portion. The sample lists 300,000 to 400,000 clones; just over 90% were seen once. Study-wide results and limits: Spike-specific TCR breadth in vaccine recipients exceeded that seen in placebo recipients.

The germline gives CDR1 KGHSH, CDR2 LQKENI. With V trimmed by 2 bases and J by 2 bases, 6 bases remained unmatched. The CDR3 runs 15 residues. The receptor comes from a human donor who had recovered from COVID-19. The chain combines TRBV18 with TRBJ2-7, with TRBD2 matching over 7 bases. The source material was peripheral blood, sampled after recovery from COVID-19. The CDR3 DNA follows: TGTGCCAGCTCACCATCGTCGGGGGGTCCCTACGAGCAGTACTTC. Its protein is CASSPSSGGPYEQYF.